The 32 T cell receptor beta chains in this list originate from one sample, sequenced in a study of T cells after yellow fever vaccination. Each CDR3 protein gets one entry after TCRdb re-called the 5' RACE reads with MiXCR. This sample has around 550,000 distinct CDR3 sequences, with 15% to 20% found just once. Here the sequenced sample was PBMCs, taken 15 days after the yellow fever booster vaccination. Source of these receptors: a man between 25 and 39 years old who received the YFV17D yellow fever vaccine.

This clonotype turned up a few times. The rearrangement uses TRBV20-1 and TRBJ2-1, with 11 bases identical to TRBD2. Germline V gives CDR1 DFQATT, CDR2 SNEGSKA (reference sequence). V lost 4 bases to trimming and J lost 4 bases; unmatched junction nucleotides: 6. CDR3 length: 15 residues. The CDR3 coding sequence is TGCAGTGCTAACCCTAGCGGGAGGCTATACAATGAGCAGTTCTTC. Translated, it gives CSANPSGRLYNEQFF.

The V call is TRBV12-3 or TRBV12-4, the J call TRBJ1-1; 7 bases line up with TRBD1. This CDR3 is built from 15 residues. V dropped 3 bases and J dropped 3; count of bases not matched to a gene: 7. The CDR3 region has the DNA TGTGCCAGCAGTTTGCACAGGGGCTTTGACACTGAAGCTTTCTTT. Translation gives CASSLHRGFDTEAFF.

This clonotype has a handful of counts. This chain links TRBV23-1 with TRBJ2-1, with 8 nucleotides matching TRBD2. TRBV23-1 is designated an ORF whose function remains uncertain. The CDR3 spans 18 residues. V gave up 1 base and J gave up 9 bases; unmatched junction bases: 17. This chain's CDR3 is CASSQLQYTSGGVTEQFF. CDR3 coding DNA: TGCGCCAGCAGTCAATTGCAATATACTAGCGGAGGGGTCACTGAGCAGTTCTTC.

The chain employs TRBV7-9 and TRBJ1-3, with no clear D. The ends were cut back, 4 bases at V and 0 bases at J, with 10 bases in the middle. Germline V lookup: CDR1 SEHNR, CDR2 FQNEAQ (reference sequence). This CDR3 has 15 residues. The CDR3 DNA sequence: TGTGCCAGCAGCTATCACGGGTCCTCTGGAAACACCATATATTTT. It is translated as CASSYHGSSGNTIYF. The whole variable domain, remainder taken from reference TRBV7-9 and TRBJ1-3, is DTGVSQNPRHKITKRGQNVTFRCDPISEHNRLYWYRQTLGQGPEFLTYFQNEAQLEKSRLLSDRFSAERPKGSFSTLEIQRTEQGDSAMYLCASSYHGSSGNTIYFGEGSWLTVV.

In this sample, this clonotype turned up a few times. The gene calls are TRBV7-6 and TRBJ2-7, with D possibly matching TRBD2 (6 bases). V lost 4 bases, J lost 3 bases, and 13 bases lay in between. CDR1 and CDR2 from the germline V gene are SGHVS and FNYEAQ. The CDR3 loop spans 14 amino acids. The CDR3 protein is CASSSRLENYEQYF. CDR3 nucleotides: TGTGCCAGCAGCTCCCGACTAGAAAACTACGAGCAGTACTTC.

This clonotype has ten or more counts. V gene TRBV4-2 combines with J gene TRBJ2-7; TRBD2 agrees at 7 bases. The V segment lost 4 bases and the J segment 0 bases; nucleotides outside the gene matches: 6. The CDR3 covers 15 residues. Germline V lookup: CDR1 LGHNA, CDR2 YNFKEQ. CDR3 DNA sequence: TGTGCCAGCAGCCTCGAAGAGCGGGGCTCCTACGAGCAGTACTTC. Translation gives CASSLEERGSYEQYF.

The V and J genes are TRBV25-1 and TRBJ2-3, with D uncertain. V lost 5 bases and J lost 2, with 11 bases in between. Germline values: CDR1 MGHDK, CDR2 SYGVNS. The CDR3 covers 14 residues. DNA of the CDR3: TGTGCCAGCAGTCTAGGGCCCCTCACAGATACGCAGTATTTT. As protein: CASSLGPLTDTQYF.

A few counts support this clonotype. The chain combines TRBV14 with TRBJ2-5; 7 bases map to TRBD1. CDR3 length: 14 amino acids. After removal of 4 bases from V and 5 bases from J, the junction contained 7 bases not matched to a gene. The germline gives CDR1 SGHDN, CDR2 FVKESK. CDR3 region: CASSRRQGYETQYF. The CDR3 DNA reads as TGTGCCAGCAGCCGTCGACAGGGCTATGAGACCCAGTACTTC.

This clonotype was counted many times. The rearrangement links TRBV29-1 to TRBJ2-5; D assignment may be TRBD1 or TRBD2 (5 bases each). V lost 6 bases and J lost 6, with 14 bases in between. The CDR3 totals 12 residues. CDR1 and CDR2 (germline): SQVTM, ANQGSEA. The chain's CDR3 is CSVVLEGKTQYF. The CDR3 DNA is TGCAGCGTGGTTCTAGAGGGGAAGACCCAGTACTTC.

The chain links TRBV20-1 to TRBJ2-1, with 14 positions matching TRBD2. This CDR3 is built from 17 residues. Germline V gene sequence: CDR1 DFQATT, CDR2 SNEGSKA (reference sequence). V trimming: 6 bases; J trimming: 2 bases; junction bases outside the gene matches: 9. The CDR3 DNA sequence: TGCAGTGCGGGGACTAGCGGGAGTTGGGGGACCTACAATGAGCAGTTCTTC. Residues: CSAGTSGSWGTYNEQFF.

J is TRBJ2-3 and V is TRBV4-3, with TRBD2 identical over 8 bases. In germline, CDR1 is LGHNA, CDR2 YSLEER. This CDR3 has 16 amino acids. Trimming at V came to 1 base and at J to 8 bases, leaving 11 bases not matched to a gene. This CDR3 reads CASSQVSGPRGGTQYF. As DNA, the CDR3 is TGCGCCAGCAGCCAAGTGAGCGGTCCCCGGGGGGGTACGCAGTATTTT.

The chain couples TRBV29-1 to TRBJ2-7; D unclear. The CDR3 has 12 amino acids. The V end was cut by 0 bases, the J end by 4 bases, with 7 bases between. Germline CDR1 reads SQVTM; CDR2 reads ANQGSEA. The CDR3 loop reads CSVEEVGYEQYF. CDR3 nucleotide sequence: TGCAGCGTTGAAGAGGTGGGGTACGAGCAGTACTTC.

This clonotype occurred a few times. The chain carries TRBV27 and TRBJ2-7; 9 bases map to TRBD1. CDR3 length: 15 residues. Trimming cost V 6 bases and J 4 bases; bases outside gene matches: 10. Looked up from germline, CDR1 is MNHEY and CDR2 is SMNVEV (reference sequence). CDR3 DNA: TGTGCCAGCAGAAATCCCGGGACAGGGTGGTACGAGCAGTACTTC. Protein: CASRNPGTGWYEQYF.

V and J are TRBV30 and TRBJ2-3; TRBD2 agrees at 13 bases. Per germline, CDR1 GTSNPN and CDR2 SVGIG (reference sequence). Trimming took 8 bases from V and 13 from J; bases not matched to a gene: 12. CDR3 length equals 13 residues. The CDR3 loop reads CASGLAGADAEYF. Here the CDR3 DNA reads TGTGCCAGCGGACTAGCGGGAGCAGATGCCGAGTATTTT. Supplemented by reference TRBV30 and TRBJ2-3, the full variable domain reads SQTIHQWPATLVQPVGSPLSLECTVEGTSNPNLYWYRQAAGRGLQLLFYSVGIGQISSEVPQNLSASRPQDRQFILSSKKLLLSDSGFYLCASGLAGADAEYFGPGTRLTVL.

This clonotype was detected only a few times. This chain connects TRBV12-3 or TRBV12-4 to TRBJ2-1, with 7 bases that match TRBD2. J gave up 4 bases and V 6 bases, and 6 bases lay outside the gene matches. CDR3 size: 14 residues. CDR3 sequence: CASRILSGYNEQFF. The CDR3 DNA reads TGTGCCAGCAGGATACTTAGCGGGTACAATGAGCAGTTCTTC.

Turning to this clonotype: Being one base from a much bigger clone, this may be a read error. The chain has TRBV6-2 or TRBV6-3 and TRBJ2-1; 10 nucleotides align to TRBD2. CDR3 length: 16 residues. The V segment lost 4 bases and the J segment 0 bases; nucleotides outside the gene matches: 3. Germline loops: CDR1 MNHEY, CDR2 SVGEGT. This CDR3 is CASSWPSGSSYNEQFF. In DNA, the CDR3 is TGTGCCAGCAGTTGGCCTAGCGGGAGCTCCTACAATGAGCAGTTCTTC.

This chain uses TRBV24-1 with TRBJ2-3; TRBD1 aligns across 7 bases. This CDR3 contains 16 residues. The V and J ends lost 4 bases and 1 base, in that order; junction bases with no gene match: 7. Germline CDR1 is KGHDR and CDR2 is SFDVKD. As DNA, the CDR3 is TGTGCCACCAGTGAAGCCCCGGGACAGCGCACAGATACGCAGTATTTT. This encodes CATSEAPGQRTDTQYF.

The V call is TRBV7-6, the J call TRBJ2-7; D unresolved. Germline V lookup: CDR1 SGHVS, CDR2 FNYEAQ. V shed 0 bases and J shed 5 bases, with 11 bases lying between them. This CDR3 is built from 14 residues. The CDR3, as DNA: TGTGCCAGCAGCTTAGCCGGGTCCCTCAACGAGCAGTACTTC. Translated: CASSLAGSLNEQYF.

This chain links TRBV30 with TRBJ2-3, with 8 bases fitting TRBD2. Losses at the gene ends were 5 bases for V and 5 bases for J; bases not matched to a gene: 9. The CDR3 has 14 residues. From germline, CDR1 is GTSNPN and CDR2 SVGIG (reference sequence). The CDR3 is CAWAFLAGRDTQYF. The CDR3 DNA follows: TGTGCCTGGGCATTCTTAGCGGGAAGAGATACGCAGTATTTT.

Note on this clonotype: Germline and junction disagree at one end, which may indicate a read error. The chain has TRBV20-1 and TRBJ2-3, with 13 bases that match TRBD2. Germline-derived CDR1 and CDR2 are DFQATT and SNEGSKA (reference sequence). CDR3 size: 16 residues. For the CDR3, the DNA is TGCTGTGCCAGAACTAGCGGGAGGGCAAGCACAGATACGCAGTATTTT. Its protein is CCARTSGRASTDTQYF.

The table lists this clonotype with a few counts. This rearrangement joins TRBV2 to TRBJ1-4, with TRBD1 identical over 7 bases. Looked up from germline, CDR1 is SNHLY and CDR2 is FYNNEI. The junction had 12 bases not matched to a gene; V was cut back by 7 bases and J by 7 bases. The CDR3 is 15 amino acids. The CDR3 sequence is CASTMVGTVGEKLFF. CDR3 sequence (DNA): TGTGCCAGCACGATGGTAGGGACAGTGGGTGAAAAACTGTTTTTT.

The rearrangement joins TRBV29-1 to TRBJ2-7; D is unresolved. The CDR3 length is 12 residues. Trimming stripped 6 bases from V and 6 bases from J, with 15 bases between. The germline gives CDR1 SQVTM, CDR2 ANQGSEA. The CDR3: CSVAKAPSEQYF. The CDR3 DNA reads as TGCAGCGTCGCAAAGGCGCCCAGCGAGCAGTACTTC.

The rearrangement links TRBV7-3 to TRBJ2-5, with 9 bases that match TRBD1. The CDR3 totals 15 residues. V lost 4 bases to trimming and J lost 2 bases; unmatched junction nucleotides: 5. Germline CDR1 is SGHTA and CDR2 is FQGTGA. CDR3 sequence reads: CASSSRDRDQETQYF. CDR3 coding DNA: TGTGCCAGCAGCTCTCGGGACAGGGATCAAGAGACCCAGTACTTC.

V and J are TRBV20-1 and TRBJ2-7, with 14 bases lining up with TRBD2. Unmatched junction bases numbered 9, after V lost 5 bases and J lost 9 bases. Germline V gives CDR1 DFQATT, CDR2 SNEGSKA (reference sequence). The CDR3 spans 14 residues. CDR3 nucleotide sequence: TGCAGTGCTTCCCCGGGACTAGCGGGAGTTGGGCAGTACTTC. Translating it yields CSASPGLAGVGQYF.

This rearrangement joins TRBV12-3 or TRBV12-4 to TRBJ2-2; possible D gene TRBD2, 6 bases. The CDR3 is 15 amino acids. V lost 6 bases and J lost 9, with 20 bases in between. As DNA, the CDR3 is TGTGCCAGCAGCCCCGCCGGGACTCACCACCGGGAGCTGTTTTTT. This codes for CASSPAGTHHRELFF.

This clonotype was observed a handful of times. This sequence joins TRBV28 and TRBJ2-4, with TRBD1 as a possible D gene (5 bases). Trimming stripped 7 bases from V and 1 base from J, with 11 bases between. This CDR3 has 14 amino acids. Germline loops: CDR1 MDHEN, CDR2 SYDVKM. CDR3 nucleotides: TGTGCCAGCACCTTGGGGCAGGCCAAAAACATTCAGTACTTC. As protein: CASTLGQAKNIQYF.

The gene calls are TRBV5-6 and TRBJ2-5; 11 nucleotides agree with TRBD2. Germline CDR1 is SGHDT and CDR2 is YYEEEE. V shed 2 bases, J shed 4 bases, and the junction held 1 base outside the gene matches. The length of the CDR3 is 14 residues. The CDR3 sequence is CASSFTSGGETQYF. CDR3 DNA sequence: TGTGCCAGCAGCTTCACTAGCGGGGGAGAGACCCAGTACTTC.

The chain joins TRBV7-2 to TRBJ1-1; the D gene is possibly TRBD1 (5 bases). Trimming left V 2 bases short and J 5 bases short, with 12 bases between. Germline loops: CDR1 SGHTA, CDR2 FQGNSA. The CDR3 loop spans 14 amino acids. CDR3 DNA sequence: TGTGCCAGCAGCTTACAGGGTAGTGGAACTGAAGCTTTCTTT. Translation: CASSLQGSGTEAFF.

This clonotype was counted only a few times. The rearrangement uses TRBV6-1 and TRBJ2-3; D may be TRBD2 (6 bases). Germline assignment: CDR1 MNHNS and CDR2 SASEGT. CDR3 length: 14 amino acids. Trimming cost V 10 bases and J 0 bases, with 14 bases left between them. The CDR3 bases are TGTGCCATCGGGAGTCCCTCTAGCACAGATACGCAGTATTTT. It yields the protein CAIGSPSSTDTQYF.

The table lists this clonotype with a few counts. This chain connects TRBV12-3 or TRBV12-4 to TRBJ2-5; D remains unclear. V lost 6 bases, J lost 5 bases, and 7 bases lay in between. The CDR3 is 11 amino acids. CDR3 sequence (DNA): TGTGCCAGCAGAAACTTGGAGACCCAGTACTTC. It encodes CASRNLETQYF.

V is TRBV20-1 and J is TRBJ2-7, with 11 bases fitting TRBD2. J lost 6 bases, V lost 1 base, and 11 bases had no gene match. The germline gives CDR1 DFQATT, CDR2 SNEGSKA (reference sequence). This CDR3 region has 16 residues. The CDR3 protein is CSARVPRGLAEPEQYF. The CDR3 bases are TGCAGTGCTAGAGTCCCGAGGGGACTAGCGGAGCCCGAGCAGTACTTC.

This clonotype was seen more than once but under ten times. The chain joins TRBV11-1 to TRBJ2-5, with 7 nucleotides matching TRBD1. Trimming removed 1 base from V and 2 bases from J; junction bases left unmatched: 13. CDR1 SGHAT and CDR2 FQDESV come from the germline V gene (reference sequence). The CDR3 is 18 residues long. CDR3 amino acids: CASSLVYRTGPGQETQYF. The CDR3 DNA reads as TGTGCCAGCAGCTTAGTGTATCGGACAGGACCGGGACAAGAGACCCAGTACTTC. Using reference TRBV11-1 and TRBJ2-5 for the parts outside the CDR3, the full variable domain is EAEVAQSPRYKITEKSQAVAFWCDPISGHATLYWYRQILGQGPELLVQFQDESVVDDSQLPKDRFSAERLKGVDSTLKIQPAELGDSAMYLCASSLVYRTGPGQETQYFGPGTRLLVL.